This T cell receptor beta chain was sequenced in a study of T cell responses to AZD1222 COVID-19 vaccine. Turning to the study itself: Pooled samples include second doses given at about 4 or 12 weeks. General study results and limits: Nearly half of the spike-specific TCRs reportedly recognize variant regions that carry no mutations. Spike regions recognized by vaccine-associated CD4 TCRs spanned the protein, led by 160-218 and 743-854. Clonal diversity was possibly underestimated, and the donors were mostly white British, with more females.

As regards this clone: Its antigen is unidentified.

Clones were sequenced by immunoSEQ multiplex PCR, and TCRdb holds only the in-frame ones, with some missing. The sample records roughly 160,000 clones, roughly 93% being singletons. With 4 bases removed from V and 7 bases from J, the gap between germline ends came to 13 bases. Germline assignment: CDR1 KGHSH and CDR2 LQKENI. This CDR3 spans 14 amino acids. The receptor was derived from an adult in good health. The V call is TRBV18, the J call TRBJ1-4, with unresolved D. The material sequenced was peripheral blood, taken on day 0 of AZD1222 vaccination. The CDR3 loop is CASSQQNRAEKLFF. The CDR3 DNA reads TGTGCCAGCTCACAACAAAACCGTGCTGAAAAACTGTTTTTT.